These T cell receptor beta chains were read from a single sample in a study of blood T cell repertoires in COVID-19. TCRdb's copy holds only in-frame clones and misses some; the assay was immunoSEQ multiplex PCR. The sample has some 120,000 clones, 88% seen once; the top ten hold about 1.2%. The sequencing sample was made of peripheral blood. The receptor source for this set is a woman older than 75 with acute or convalescent COVID-19. Each CDR3 is given with its conserved first and last residue. The order of the fields is V gene, D gene, J gene, clone size, CDR3 DNA, CDR3 protein. D genes are given only for firm matches. Clone size is not always given. Where it is, it says once, few, many or a class for expanded clones.

v_call: TRBV2; d_call: -; j_call: TRBJ1-4; clone_size: -; cdr3_nt: TGTGCCAGCAGTGGCCAGCCAGGTGAAAAACTGTTTTTT; cdr3_aa: CASSGQPGEKLFF
v_call: TRBV24-1; d_call: -; j_call: TRBJ1-6; clone_size: few; cdr3_nt: TGTGCCACCAGTGATTCTGGGGGGGGTTTCAATTCACCCCTCCACTTT; cdr3_aa: CATSDSGGGFNSPLHF
v_call: TRBV2; d_call: TRBD1; j_call: TRBJ1-5; clone_size: -; cdr3_nt: TGTGCCAGCAGCCTACCGGGACAGGTCAATCAGCCCCAGCATTTT; cdr3_aa: CASSLPGQVNQPQHF
v_call: TRBV7-2; d_call: TRBD2; j_call: TRBJ2-7; clone_size: -; cdr3_nt: TGTGCCAGCAGCTCGGGACTAGCGGGGCCCTACGAGCAGTACTTC; cdr3_aa: CASSSGLAGPYEQYF
v_call: TRBV9; d_call: TRBD2; j_call: TRBJ2-1; clone_size: -; cdr3_nt: TGTGCCAGCAGCGTAGCTGTGGTTAGGACTAGCTCCTACAATGAGCAGTTCTTC; cdr3_aa: CASSVAVVRTSSYNEQFF
v_call: TRBV5-1; d_call: -; j_call: TRBJ2-1; clone_size: -; cdr3_nt: TGCGCCAGCAGCTTGTCGCGGGGAACCTACAATGAGCAGTTCTTC; cdr3_aa: CASSLSRGTYNEQFF
v_call: TRBV2; d_call: -; j_call: TRBJ1-1; clone_size: -; cdr3_nt: TGTGCCAGCAAGAGACAGATTAACACTGAAGCTTTCTTT; cdr3_aa: CASKRQINTEAFF
v_call: TRBV7-8; d_call: -; j_call: TRBJ2-5; clone_size: -; cdr3_nt: TGTGCCAGCAGCTCACCCCCGACTAGGACCCAAGAGACCCAGTACTTC; cdr3_aa: CASSSPPTRTQETQYF
v_call: TRBV5-1; d_call: -; j_call: TRBJ2-3; clone_size: -; cdr3_nt: TGCGCCAGCAGCTCCGGAGGGACTAGCACAGATACGCAGTATTTT; cdr3_aa: CASSSGGTSTDTQYF
v_call: TRBV27; d_call: TRBD1; j_call: TRBJ1-2; clone_size: -; cdr3_nt: TGTGCCAGCAGTCGCGGACAGGGGGCAGGAGGCTACACCTTC; cdr3_aa: CASSRGQGAGGYTF
v_call: TRBV4-1; d_call: -; j_call: TRBJ2-7; clone_size: -; cdr3_nt: TGCGCCAGCAGCCATCATTCCGGTCGGGTTGACTACGAGCAGTACTTC; cdr3_aa: CASSHHSGRVDYEQYF
v_call: TRBV19; d_call: TRBD1; j_call: TRBJ1-1; clone_size: few; cdr3_nt: TGTGCCAGTAGGATAGGGACAGGGGCTGAAGCTTTCTTT; cdr3_aa: CASRIGTGAEAFF
v_call: TRBV18; d_call: -; j_call: TRBJ1-4; clone_size: -; cdr3_nt: TGTGCCAGCTCACGGGGACAAAATGAAAAACTGTTTTTT; cdr3_aa: CASSRGQNEKLFF
v_call: TRBV5-1; d_call: TRBD1; j_call: TRBJ1-1; clone_size: -; cdr3_nt: TGCGCCAGCAGCTTCTTTGGACAGGGGTACATGAACACTGAAGCTTTCTTT; cdr3_aa: CASSFFGQGYMNTEAFF
v_call: TRBV9; d_call: -; j_call: TRBJ2-2; clone_size: -; cdr3_nt: TGTGCCAGCAGCGTAGGGAAAGGCAGGTCCGCCTTATTCACCGGGGAGCTGTTTTTT; cdr3_aa: CASSVGKGRSALFTGELFF
v_call: TRBV25-1; d_call: -; j_call: TRBJ2-7; clone_size: few; cdr3_nt: TGTGCCAGCAGTGAATATTATAGCAAGCAGTACTTC; cdr3_aa: CASSEYYSKQYF